Below, 3 T cell receptor beta chains from the same sample are listed, as sequenced in a study of blood T cell repertoires in COVID-19. Only in-frame clones appear in the TCRdb table, and some are missing; sequencing was by immunoSEQ multiplex PCR. The sample records a few hundred thousand clones, 86% being singletons. Sequencing was carried out using peripheral blood. Every receptor here comes from a woman aged 50 to 65 with acute or convalescent COVID-19.

The gene calls are TRBV14 and TRBJ2-3; 9 bases align to TRBD2. Germline V gene data show CDR1 as SGHDN and CDR2 as FVKESK. V lost 2 bases to trimming and J lost 3 bases; unmatched junction nucleotides: 6. The length of the CDR3 is 16 residues. The CDR3 coding sequence is TGTGCCAGCAGCCAATTGGCTAGCGGGAATACAGATACGCAGTATTTT. Amino acid sequence: CASSQLASGNTDTQYF.

V gene TRBV28 combines with J gene TRBJ2-7; 8 positions match TRBD2. Germline lookup yields CDR1 MDHEN and CDR2 SYDVKM. The CDR3 consists of 15 residues. V gave up 6 bases and J gave up 0 bases; unmatched junction bases: 7. CDR3 coding DNA: TGTGCCAGCAGCAGAGTAGCGGGAAGCTCCTACGAGCAGTACTTC. It specifies CASSRVAGSSYEQYF.

The V gene is TRBV11-2, the J gene TRBJ2-7; maybe TRBD1 (6 bases). V lost 0 bases and J lost 6, with 12 bases in between. This CDR3 contains 14 residues. Germline V gives CDR1 SGHAT, CDR2 FQNNGV. The CDR3 here is CASSLDQGWAEQYF. The CDR3 region has the DNA TGTGCCAGCAGCTTAGATCAGGGGTGGGCCGAGCAGTACTTC.